Given below is one TCR beta chain in context. The V and J ends lost 6 bases and 6 bases respectively, with 13 bases between them. This CDR3 has 13 residues. From germline, CDR1 is WSHSY and CDR2 SAAADI. This sample stems from a study of blood T cell repertoires in COVID-19. Study context: COVID-19 samples collected from the United States, Italy and Spain covered acute and convalescent phases. Sample material is recorded as cDNA or gDNA derived from T cells, B-cell-depleted T cells, or PBMCs.

The table came from immunoSEQ multiplex PCR; TCRdb's copy has only in-frame clones and leaves some out. The sample contains roughly 410,000 clones, about 89% of which appear only once. The gene calls are TRBV10-2 and TRBJ2-3, with D hard to call. The sequenced sample was peripheral blood. The TCR originated in a woman in her sixties with COVID-19, enrolled during active disease. CDR3 sequence: CASRPPEADTQYF. CDR3 coding DNA: TGCGCCAGCAGACCGCCAGAGGCGGATACGCAGTATTTT.